This T cell receptor beta chain was identified during a study of cytomegalovirus exposure and HLA in healthy donors. Turning to the study itself: An early data release held some 89 million unique TCRs from HLA-typed donors.

CDR3 size: 16 residues. V shed 6 bases and J 2 bases; nucleotides not matched to a gene: 8. CDR1 and CDR2 from the germline V gene are MRHNA and SNTAGT. General observations from the study: Presence/absence analyses assumed roughly uniform sequencing depth across donors, which may not hold. Earlier results showed most TCR beta V segments being productive about 87% or about 30% of the time. A later analysis, which compared TCR beta chains of equal frequency, found the HLA-associated ones more clonally expanded.

The primer mix had 60 Vbeta and 13 Jbeta primers. The assay was immunoSEQ multiplex PCR, and TCRdb's table has in-frame clones only and misses some. Of about 120,000 clones detected, about three quarters appear once; the ten largest clones hold around 12%. A note on this clone: The antigen is not known.

J is TRBJ1-5 and V is TRBV6-4; 9 nucleotides match TRBD1. Sequencing used PBMCs. This receptor was obtained from a woman in her 40s in good health and CMV-seropositive. The CDR3 sequence: CASRGDRALGNQPQHF. DNA of the CDR3: TGTGCCAGCAGAGGGGACAGGGCTTTGGGCAATCAGCCCCAGCATTTT.